This TCR beta chain derives from a study of post-analysis software for immune sequencing data. As for the study in general: Included among the disease courses, which were recorded for the cohort, were relapsing-remitting, secondary progressive and progressive-relapsing multiple sclerosis. Findings of the study overall: F measure showed strong co-clustering of same-batch samples. Roughly 5 TRBV segments, TRBV5-6, TRBV5-1 and TRBV20-1 among them, were found more frequent in patients than controls. Controls significantly exceeded multiple sclerosis patients in normalized Chao1 diversity.

Turning to this clonotype: The target antigen is unknown.

Incorporated into the TCR beta cDNA libraries were unique molecular identifiers, which served to reduce PCR and sequencing biases. It was from roughly 1.1 to 9.2 million T cells that approximately 500,000 cDNA molecules came. TCRdb reprocessed the PCR reads with MiXCR, giving one entry per CDR3 protein. The sample holds approximately 630,000 distinct CDR3 sequences, around 64% seen once. Germline CDR1 and CDR2: LNHDA and SQIVND (reference sequence). The CDR3 sequence is 15 residues long. With 5 bases removed from V and 10 bases from J, the gap between germline ends came to 20 bases. Material for sequencing was blood. The receptor comes from a girl aged 2 to 9 with multiple sclerosis. The V gene is TRBV19, the J gene TRBJ1-4, with D perhaps TRBD1 (6 bases). The CDR3 spells CASSSYMGAGAKLFF. In DNA, the CDR3 is TGTGCCAGTAGTTCCTACATGGGGGCAGGTGCAAAACTGTTTTTT.